What follows are 30 T cell receptor beta chains derived from one specimen sequenced in a study of blood T cell repertoires in COVID-19. The table came from immunoSEQ multiplex PCR; TCRdb's copy has only in-frame clones and leaves some out. Of about 340,000 clones listed, approximately 82% are singletons. The sequenced sample was peripheral blood. These receptors all come from a man in his thirties or forties with active or convalescent COVID-19.

This clone appeared a few times. The V gene is TRBV5-1, the J gene TRBJ2-2; TRBD1 agrees at 8 bases. CDR1 is SGHRS and CDR2 is YFSETQ in the germline V gene. V shed 0 bases, J shed 5 bases, and the junction held 9 bases outside the gene matches. The length of the CDR3 is 17 residues. CDR3 DNA sequence: TGCGCCAGCAGCTTGGGACCGGGACAGGCGGGAACCGGGGAGCTGTTTTTT. It codes for CASSLGPGQAGTGELFF.

The chain employs TRBV19 and TRBJ1-4, with TRBD1 matching 8 bases. Germline-derived CDR1 and CDR2 are LNHDA and SQIVND (reference sequence). This CDR3 has 13 residues. The V gene end was trimmed by 8 bases and the J gene end by 8 bases; junction bases not matched to a gene: 7. The CDR3: CASHGQGREKLFF. The DNA for the CDR3 is TGTGCCAGTCACGGACAGGGTCGGGAAAAACTGTTTTTT. The entire variable domain, with the rest obtained from reference TRBV19 and TRBJ1-4, is as follows: DGGITQSPKYLFRKEGQNVTLSCEQNLNHDAMYWYRQDPGQGLRLIYYSQIVNDFQKGDIAEGYSVSREKKESFPLTVTSAQKNPTAFYLCASHGQGREKLFFGSGTQLSVL.

This chain joins TRBV18 and TRBJ2-1; D might be TRBD2 (7 bases). Trimming stripped 3 bases from V and 6 bases from J, with 15 bases between. The CDR3 length is 15 residues. Germline V lookup: CDR1 KGHSH, CDR2 LQKENI. CDR3 sequence (DNA): TGTGCCAGCTCACCCGGGGGGACACACCCCAATGAGCAGTTCTTC. Protein: CASSPGGTHPNEQFF.

The chain carries TRBV28 and TRBJ1-2; D remains unclear. The CDR3 totals 13 residues. Germline CDR1 is MDHEN and CDR2 is SYDVKM. The V end was cut by 3 bases, the J end by 1 base, with 6 bases between. For the CDR3, the DNA is TGTGCCAGCAGTTTTGTCGGTAACTATGGCTACACCTTC. It encodes CASSFVGNYGYTF.

The chain links TRBV11-3 to TRBJ1-2; unclear D gene. CDR3 length: 13 residues. Trimming shortened V by 4 bases and J by 2 bases, and 8 bases separated the two germline ends. The germline CDR1 and CDR2 sequences are SGHNT and YENEEA. CDR3 protein: CASSSYSNYGYTF. CDR3 in DNA: TGTGCCAGCAGCTCCTACAGCAACTATGGCTACACCTTC. Full variable domain (rest looked up from reference TRBV11-3 and TRBJ1-2): EAGVVQSPRYKIIEKKQPVAFWCNPISGHNTLYWYLQNLGQGPELLIRYENEEAVDDSQLPKDRFSAERLKGVDSTLKIQPAELGDSAVYLCASSSYSNYGYTFGSGTRLTVV.

This chain uses TRBV6-5 with TRBJ2-6, with a tentative D call TRBD2 (5 bases). Germline-derived CDR1 and CDR2 are MNHEY and SVGAGI. The CDR3 is made up of 15 amino acids. Trimming took 6 bases from V and 3 from J, leaving 12 bases between them. Here the CDR3 reads CASRFGVGGANVLTF. In nucleotides, the CDR3 is TGTGCCAGCAGATTCGGGGTTGGTGGGGCCAACGTCCTGACTTTC.

The chain couples TRBV4-1 to TRBJ2-7; 7 nucleotides match TRBD1. Looked up from germline, CDR1 is MGHRA and CDR2 is YSYEKL. Unmatched junction bases numbered 2, after V lost 5 bases and J lost 4 bases. The CDR3 sequence is 12 residues long. CDR3 residues: CASSNRGYEQYF. CDR3 nucleotides: TGCGCCAGCAGCAACAGGGGTTACGAGCAGTACTTC.

V and J are TRBV19 and TRBJ2-7; possibly TRBD1 for D (5 bases). The V end lost 1 base, the J end lost 1 base, and 11 bases lay between the germline ends. The CDR3 consists of 15 residues. Germline V gene sequence: CDR1 LNHDA, CDR2 SQIVND (reference sequence). Written as DNA, the CDR3 is TGTGCCAGTAGTATAGCAACAGGAGTTTCCTACGAGCAGTACTTC. Translating gives CASSIATGVSYEQYF. Combining the CDR3 with reference TRBV19 and TRBJ2-7 gives the whole variable domain DGGITQSPKYLFRKEGQNVTLSCEQNLNHDAMYWYRQDPGQGLRLIYYSQIVNDFQKGDIAEGYSVSREKKESFPLTVTSAQKNPTAFYLCASSIATGVSYEQYFGPGTRLTVT.

The chain joins TRBV15 to TRBJ1-5; 7 bases fit TRBD1. The CDR3 covers 16 residues. J was trimmed by 1 base and V by 2 bases; bases with no gene match: 5. Germline assignment: CDR1 LNHNV and CDR2 YYDKDF (reference sequence). CDR3 loop: CATSRRQGRSNQPQHF. The CDR3 coding sequence is TGTGCCACCAGCAGAAGACAGGGTCGAAGCAATCAGCCCCAGCATTTT.

This clone came up a few times. The V and J genes are TRBV28 and TRBJ2-7, with a possible D match to TRBD1 (5 bases). From germline, CDR1 is MDHEN and CDR2 SYDVKM. Trimming cost V 8 bases and J 6 bases, with 20 bases left between them. The CDR3 spans 14 residues. The CDR3 spells CASFPTLQGTEQYF. CDR3 DNA: TGTGCCAGCTTTCCCACGTTGCAGGGAACCGAGCAGTACTTC. The variable domain in full, with the rest retrieved from reference TRBV28 and TRBJ2-7, is DVKVTQSSRYLVKRTGEKVFLECVQDMDHENMFWYRQDPGLGLRLIYFSYDVKMKEKGDIPEGYSVSREKKERFSLILESASTNQTSMYLCASFPTLQGTEQYFGPGTRLTVT.

The chain links TRBV6-6 to TRBJ1-1; D is uncertain. V gave up 1 base and J gave up 8 bases, with 5 bases separating them. Germline CDR1 is MNHNY and CDR2 is SVGAGI (reference sequence). The CDR3 has 11 residues. The CDR3 DNA is TGTGCCAGCAGTTACTACAGCGAAGCTTTCTTT. Its translation is CASSYYSEAFF.

This clone occurred a few times. CDR3 nucleotide sequence: TGTGCCAGCACCATTGAGGGAAACCCGCCCCAGCATTTT. Its protein is CASTIEGNPPQHF. The V call is TRBV28, the J call TRBJ1-5; D gene unclear. V lost 7 bases to trimming and J lost 9 bases, with 16 bases between them. CDR1 is MDHEN and CDR2 is SYDVKM in the germline V gene. The CDR3 extends over 13 amino acids.

The J gene is TRBJ2-7, the V gene TRBV6-6, with 8 bases aligning to TRBD2. The V and J ends lost 0 bases and 5 bases, in that order; junction bases with no gene match: 6. Germline V gene sequence: CDR1 MNHNY, CDR2 SVGAGI (reference sequence). The CDR3 contains 15 residues. CDR3 sequence reads: CASSYSSGGQDEQYF. Written as DNA, the CDR3 is TGTGCCAGCAGTTACTCGAGCGGGGGCCAGGACGAGCAGTACTTC.

The rearrangement links TRBV7-9 to TRBJ1-6; 9 bases agree with TRBD1. CDR3 length: 14 amino acids. CDR1 and CDR2 (germline): SEHNR, FQNEAQ (reference sequence). The J segment lost 5 bases and the V segment lost 6 bases, leaving 2 bases of the junction unmatched. The CDR3 loop reads CASSRQGDNSPLHF. CDR3 DNA sequence: TGTGCCAGCAGTCGACAGGGGGATAATTCACCCCTCCACTTT.

The chain recombines TRBV7-3 with TRBJ1-6; D remains ambiguous. Germline V gives CDR1 SGHTA, CDR2 FQGTGA. V was shortened by 3 bases and J by 9 bases, with 15 bases between the two germline ends. This CDR3 has 15 residues. The CDR3 reads CASSFGPAEASPLHF. CDR3 nucleotides: TGTGCCAGCAGCTTTGGTCCAGCGGAGGCTTCACCCCTCCACTTT.

This clone has more than one count but fewer than ten. This chain uses TRBV10-2 with TRBJ2-7, with TRBD2 matching over 12 bases. The J segment lost 4 bases and the V segment lost 3 bases, leaving 4 bases of the junction unmatched. The CDR3 spans 15 residues. Germline CDR1 reads WSHSY; CDR2 reads SAAADI. The CDR3 DNA is TGCGCCAGCAGTGAACTAGCGGGAGGAAGGTACGAGCAGTACTTC. Translating it yields CASSELAGGRYEQYF.

J is TRBJ2-1 and V is TRBV19, with 11 bases aligning to TRBD2. Germline loops: CDR1 LNHDA, CDR2 SQIVND (reference sequence). This CDR3 spans 16 amino acids. V dropped 4 bases and J dropped 5; count of bases not matched to a gene: 7. CDR3 amino acids: CASSTHSGRAHNEQFF. CDR3 DNA sequence: TGTGCCAGTAGTACACATAGCGGGAGGGCCCACAATGAGCAGTTCTTC.

The J gene is TRBJ2-1, the V gene TRBV7-3; TRBD2 might be the D (6 bases). Germline values: CDR1 SGHTA, CDR2 FQGTGA. The V end was cut by 5 bases, the J end by 3 bases, with 17 bases between. There are 16 residues in the CDR3. The CDR3 sequence: CASSPNPGGLYNEQFF. The CDR3, as DNA: TGTGCCAGCAGCCCAAACCCCGGGGGTCTCTACAATGAGCAGTTCTTC.

The chain uses TRBV6-2 or TRBV6-3 and TRBJ2-5; D is perhaps TRBD2 (5 bases). V was shortened by 4 bases and J by 4 bases, with 10 bases between the two germline ends. CDR1 is MNHEY, CDR2 SVGEGT, per germline. The CDR3 spans 13 residues. The CDR3 sequence: CASSSIAGETQYF. The CDR3 coding sequence is TGTGCCAGCAGTTCGATTGCGGGAGAGACCCAGTACTTC.

The J gene is TRBJ2-7, the V gene TRBV10-3, with TRBD2 matching 7 bases. Per the germline V gene, CDR1 is ENHRY and CDR2 is SYGVKD. CDR3 length: 15 amino acids. V lost 4 bases, J lost 3 bases, and 9 bases stayed unmatched. The CDR3 DNA reads as TGTGCCATCAGTGTAGGCGGGAGAAGGGACTACGAGCAGTACTTC. Protein sequence: CAISVGGRRDYEQYF.

The chain's CDR3 is CASSQEWVGGTSGNTIYF. DNA of the CDR3: TGTGCCAGCAGCCAAGAGTGGGTGGGGGGGACCTCTGGAAACACCATATATTTT. V is TRBV4-2 and J is TRBJ1-3, with a tentative D call TRBD1 (5 bases). V was clipped by 0 bases and J by 0 bases, with 15 bases between them. The CDR3 is 18 residues long. Germline V gene sequence: CDR1 LGHNA, CDR2 YNFKEQ.

The rearrangement joins TRBV6-1 to TRBJ1-1; TRBD1 is a possible D gene (5 bases). CDR3 size: 13 residues. The V end lost 10 bases, the J end lost 3 bases, and 15 bases lay between the germline ends. Germline loops: CDR1 MNHNS, CDR2 SASEGT. The CDR3 is CATTGVGHTEAFF. In nucleotides, the CDR3 is TGTGCCACCACAGGTGTCGGTCACACTGAAGCTTTCTTT.

The CDR3 coding sequence is TGTGCCACCAGTGATTTGAGGACTAGCGGGGATACGCAGTATTTT. This gives the protein CATSDLRTSGDTQYF. V is TRBV24-1 and J is TRBJ2-3; 11 bases map to TRBD2. V was pared by 0 bases and J by 6 bases, with 1 base of the junction left unmatched. CDR1 and CDR2 from the germline V gene are KGHDR and SFDVKD. The CDR3 sequence is 15 residues long.

J is TRBJ1-2 and V is TRBV30; D is uncertain. V was clipped by 0 bases and J by 2 bases, with 13 bases between them. CDR1 is GTSNPN, CDR2 SVGIG, per germline (reference sequence). The CDR3 loop spans 15 amino acids. The CDR3 loop reads CAWSVRVFFNYGYTF. CDR3 nucleotide sequence: TGTGCCTGGAGTGTAAGAGTCTTCTTCAACTATGGCTACACCTTC.

The rearrangement joins TRBV2 to TRBJ2-1; tentative D call: TRBD2 (7 bases). The CDR3 runs 14 residues. Deletions cut 3 bases from V and 10 bases from J, with 16 bases between. The germline gives CDR1 SNHLY, CDR2 FYNNEI. This CDR3 reads CASSDSSGGGEQFF. DNA of the CDR3: TGTGCCAGCAGTGATTCTAGCGGTGGGGGCGAGCAGTTCTTC.

The rearrangement links TRBV5-1 to TRBJ1-2; weak D call: TRBD1 (6 bases). Germline V lookup: CDR1 SGHRS, CDR2 YFSETQ. Deletions cut 0 bases from V and 7 bases from J, with 13 bases between. CDR3 length: 14 residues. CDR3 DNA: TGCGCCAGCAGCTTGGAGGACAGAGAAACTGGCTACACCTTC. The encoded protein is CASSLEDRETGYTF.

The V and J genes are TRBV18 and TRBJ1-2; TRBD1 aligns across 8 bases. Losses at the gene ends were 3 bases for V and 3 bases for J; bases not matched to a gene: 6. The CDR3 loop spans 15 amino acids. Per the germline V gene, CDR1 is KGHSH and CDR2 is LQKENI. CDR3 sequence reads: CASSPGQGGDYGYTF. The DNA for the CDR3 is TGTGCCAGCTCACCTGGACAGGGTGGTGACTATGGCTACACCTTC.

This clone was seen a single time. This chain uses TRBV4-1 with TRBJ1-6; D is uncertain. Trimming left V 2 bases short and J 0 bases short, with 11 bases between. From germline, CDR1 is MGHRA and CDR2 YSYEKL. The CDR3 spans 17 residues. DNA for the CDR3: TGCGCCAGCAGCCAAACGAGGATGAGCTCCTATAATTCACCCCTCCACTTT. This gives the protein CASSQTRMSSYNSPLHF.

This sequence joins TRBV7-3 and TRBJ2-2, with 12 bases lining up with TRBD2. The CDR3 loop spans 16 amino acids. Losses at the gene ends were 4 bases for V and 3 bases for J; bases not matched to a gene: 3. Germline V gene data show CDR1 as SGHTA and CDR2 as FQGTGA. The CDR3: CASSSLAGGDTGELFF. The CDR3, as DNA: TGTGCCAGCAGCTCCCTAGCGGGGGGGGACACCGGGGAGCTGTTTTTT. The full variable domain, its missing parts supplied by reference TRBV7-3 and TRBJ2-2, is GAGVSQTPSNKVTEKGKYVELRCDPISGHTALYWYRQSLGQGPEFLIYFQGTGAADDSGLPNDRFFAVRPEGSVSTLKIQRTERGDSAVYLCASSSLAGGDTGELFFGEGSRLTVL.

This clone occurred once. V usage is TRBV19 and J usage is TRBJ2-3; 13 positions agree with TRBD2. The trim removed 0 bases at V and 1 base at J, leaving 1 base unmatched. CDR1 is LNHDA and CDR2 is SQIVND in the germline V gene (reference sequence). This CDR3 contains 17 residues. This CDR3 is CASSIEGTSGGTDTQYF. CDR3 DNA: TGTGCCAGTAGTATAGAAGGGACTAGCGGGGGCACAGATACGCAGTATTTT. The full variable domain, in which reference TRBV19 and TRBJ2-3 provide the parts outside the CDR3, is DGGITQSPKYLFRKEGQNVTLSCEQNLNHDAMYWYRQDPGQGLRLIYYSQIVNDFQKGDIAEGYSVSREKKESFPLTVTSAQKNPTAFYLCASSIEGTSGGTDTQYFGPGTRLTVL.